These 28 T cell receptor beta chains originate from one sample sequenced in a study of T cell responses to AZD1222 COVID-19 vaccine. TCRdb's copy holds only in-frame clones and misses some; the assay was immunoSEQ multiplex PCR. The table shows more than 95,000 clones, with approximately 83% occurring only once. The sample here was peripheral blood, taken on day 0 of MenACWY control vaccination. These receptors originate from an adult in good health.

The rearrangement joins TRBV6-6 to TRBJ1-2; 9 bases are shared with TRBD1. V was clipped by 2 bases and J by 5 bases; unmatched bases: 6. This CDR3 is 15 amino acids long. In germline, CDR1 is MNHNY, CDR2 SVGAGI (reference sequence). CDR3: CASSYTPGQGYGYTF. In DNA, the CDR3 is TGTGCCAGCAGTTACACACCGGGACAGGGTTATGGCTACACCTTC.

On this clone itself: The conserved phenylalanine or tryptophan normally closing the CDR3 is absent here, so this likely arose from a read error. It is unclear where the CDR3 begins or ends on the DNA, so no DNA is shown, and the CDR3 is as TCRdb lists it. This sequence joins TRBV12-3 or TRBV12-4 and TRBJ1-2. The CDR3 comprises 12 residues, both ends counted. The CDR3 is CASSFRVQAPQV.

The chain uses TRBV7-2 and TRBJ2-5; 11 nucleotides match TRBD2. The germline gives CDR1 SGHTA, CDR2 FQGNSA. The CDR3 is 15 residues long. Germline trimming cut 2 bases from V and 5 bases from J; bases unmatched to any gene: 4. CDR3 protein: CASSLLAGGGETQYF. CDR3 DNA: TGTGCCAGCAGCTTACTAGCGGGGGGTGGGGAGACCCAGTACTTC.

The chain recombines TRBV5-4 with TRBJ1-4, with a tentative D call TRBD1 (6 bases). CDR1 and CDR2 (germline): SGHNT, YYREEE (reference sequence). Trimming took 0 bases from V and 7 from J, leaving 13 bases between them. The CDR3 totals 15 residues. The CDR3 DNA follows: TGTGCCAGCAGCTTGGACCGGGGGCGGTCTGAAAAACTGTTTTTT. Translated, it gives CASSLDRGRSEKLFF.

Concerning this clone itself: Germline and junction disagree at one end, which may indicate a read error. V gene TRBV2 combines with J gene TRBJ2-7; 8 bases match TRBD2. Germline V gives CDR1 SNHLY, CDR2 FYNNEI. The CDR3 contains 11 residues. The CDR3 nucleotides read TGTGCCAGCAGTCTCTTGGCGGGGGGAATCTTC. This gives the protein CASSLLAGGIF.

This clone appeared a few times. The chain employs TRBV11-2 and TRBJ2-5, with D tentatively TRBD1 (7 bases). The CDR3 has 15 residues. Germline values: CDR1 SGHAT, CDR2 FQNNGV. V was pared by 7 bases and J by 5 bases, with 20 bases between. The CDR3 DNA is TGTGCCAGCAACTCAGGGGGGTCTTGGGTTGAGACCCAGTACTTC. Translated: CASNSGGSWVETQYF. Full variable domain (rest looked up from reference TRBV11-2 and TRBJ2-5): EAGVAQSPRYKIIEKRQSVAFWCNPISGHATLYWYQQILGQGPKLLIQFQNNGVVDDSQLPKDRFSAERLKGVDSTLKIQPAKLEDSAVYLCASNSGGSWVETQYFGPGTRLLVL.

The gene calls are TRBV7-2 and TRBJ2-2; 8 bases match TRBD1. From germline, CDR1 is SGHTA and CDR2 FQGNSA. The V segment lost 3 bases and the J segment 4 bases; nucleotides outside the gene matches: 13. The CDR3 extends over 18 amino acids. CDR3 nucleotides: TGTGCCAGCAGCTTGGTCCCGGGACAGGAAGCGAGCACCGGGGAGCTGTTTTTT. Protein: CASSLVPGQEASTGELFF.

This clone has only one observation. The chain carries TRBV6-5 and TRBJ2-5; D may be TRBD2 (5 bases). From germline, CDR1 is MNHEY and CDR2 SVGAGI. The V end lost 2 bases, the J end lost 3 bases, and 7 bases lay between the germline ends. The CDR3 consists of 13 residues. The DNA for the CDR3 is TGTGCCAGCAGTTACCTAGCCGAAGAGACCCAGTACTTC. Residues: CASSYLAEETQYF.

V and J are TRBV6-1 and TRBJ2-7; D is ambiguous. Trimming removed 3 bases from V and 2 bases from J, with 11 bases in between. Germline values: CDR1 MNHNS, CDR2 SASEGT. This CDR3 region has 14 residues. The CDR3 DNA reads TGTGCCAGCAGTGAGAGAGGCAACACCTACGAGCAGTACTTC. Protein product: CASSERGNTYEQYF.

The rearrangement joins TRBV7-8 to TRBJ1-2, with a tentative D call TRBD1 (6 bases). Germline CDR1 reads SGHVS; CDR2 reads FQNEAQ. Trimming shortened V by 3 bases and J by 2 bases, and 13 bases separated the two germline ends. This CDR3 contains 15 residues. The CDR3 reads CASSLVGGQNYGYTF. CDR3 sequence (DNA): TGTGCCAGCAGCTTGGTTGGGGGACAAAACTATGGCTACACCTTC.

The rearrangement joins TRBV4-2 to TRBJ2-1, with 9 bases matching TRBD2. The CDR3 loop spans 15 amino acids. The V gene end was trimmed by 8 bases and the J gene end by 6 bases; junction bases not matched to a gene: 11. Germline V gene lookup returns CDR1 LGHNA and CDR2 YNFKEQ. The CDR3 DNA follows: TGTGCCAGCTCCAAACCGGGCGGGGGGGTCAATGAGCAGTTCTTC. It codes for CASSKPGGGVNEQFF.

J is TRBJ2-5 and V is TRBV28; 7 bases are a match to TRBD1. CDR3 length: 17 amino acids. Germline assignment: CDR1 MDHEN and CDR2 SYDVKM. V dropped 5 bases and J dropped 2; count of bases not matched to a gene: 14. In nucleotides, the CDR3 is TGTGCCAGCAGTCCCATACCCGACAGGGTGGGGCAAGAGACCCAGTACTTC. This translates into CASSPIPDRVGQETQYF.

This clone has ten or more counts. The chain carries TRBV21-1 and TRBJ2-7; the table's D call of TRBD1 was not tested on the DNA. TRBV21-1 is an annotated pseudogene. The CDR3 is made up of 12 amino acids. CDR3 bases: TGTGCCAGCAGCAAAGACACCTACGAGCAGTACTTC. Translating it yields CASSKDTYEQYF.

The J gene is TRBJ1-1, the V gene TRBV7-9, with D maybe TRBD1 (5 bases). The CDR3 extends over 14 amino acids. Trimming pared 5 bases from V and 5 bases from J, leaving 15 bases between. Germline lookup yields CDR1 SEHNR and CDR2 FQNEAQ (reference sequence). The CDR3 DNA is TGTGCCAGCAGCCCTACGGGACCTCGAACTGAAGCTTTCTTT. Protein sequence: CASSPTGPRTEAFF.

The rearrangement uses TRBV6-5 and TRBJ2-7; 8 bases are shared with TRBD2. Germline V gene sequence: CDR1 MNHEY, CDR2 SVGAGI. V shed 6 bases, J shed 3 bases, and the junction held 10 bases outside the gene matches. The CDR3 is made up of 15 amino acids. The CDR3 loop is CASSGSYGGGYEQYF. The CDR3 nucleotides read TGTGCCAGCAGCGGTAGCTACGGGGGGGGCTACGAGCAGTACTTC.

V usage is TRBV7-8 and J usage is TRBJ2-5, with TRBD2 matching over 8 bases. Unmatched junction bases numbered 11, after V lost 5 bases and J lost 6 bases. CDR1 and CDR2 from the germline V gene are SGHVS and FQNEAQ. This CDR3 contains 15 residues. CDR3 coding DNA: TGTGCCAGCAGCCCCGGGGGGCGGGGGGCCAAGACCCAGTACTTC. This translates into CASSPGGRGAKTQYF.

The chain recombines TRBV4-2 with TRBJ1-1, with D perhaps TRBD1 (5 bases). With 4 bases removed from V and 5 bases from J, the gap between germline ends came to 20 bases. This CDR3 is built from 16 residues. Germline V lookup: CDR1 LGHNA, CDR2 YNFKEQ. Here the CDR3 reads CASSPGGAGRVTEAFF. The CDR3 nucleotides read TGTGCCAGCAGCCCGGGGGGTGCGGGGAGGGTTACTGAAGCTTTCTTT.

V usage is TRBV28 and J usage is TRBJ1-2; D is perhaps TRBD1 (5 bases). The length of the CDR3 is 13 residues. Trimming removed 5 bases from V and 1 base from J, with 8 bases in between. CDR1 and CDR2 from the germline V gene are MDHEN and SYDVKM. Here the CDR3 reads CASSPGNNYGYTF. DNA for the CDR3: TGTGCCAGCAGTCCAGGGAATAACTATGGCTACACCTTC.

The chain links TRBV27 to TRBJ1-2; 7 bases match TRBD1. Germline CDR1 is MNHEY and CDR2 is SMNVEV (reference sequence). The junction had 15 bases not matched to a gene; V was cut back by 8 bases and J by 6 bases. This CDR3 region has 15 residues. The CDR3 nucleotides read TGTGCCAGCGGTCTCTACTTACAGGGGATCGATGGCTACACCTTC. It codes for CASGLYLQGIDGYTF.

This chain connects TRBV7-9 to TRBJ1-4, with 7 nucleotides matching TRBD1. This CDR3 has 15 residues. The ends lost 0 bases at V and 4 bases at J; junction bases unmatched: 2. Germline assignment: CDR1 SEHNR and CDR2 FQNEAQ (reference sequence). The CDR3: CASSLAGTVNEKLFF. DNA for the CDR3: TGTGCCAGCAGCTTAGCCGGGACAGTTAATGAAAAACTGTTTTTT.

The chain links TRBV4-1 to TRBJ2-3; 12 positions agree with TRBD2. J was trimmed by 9 bases and V by 1 base; bases with no gene match: 8. This CDR3 has 16 amino acids. Germline V gene data show CDR1 as MGHRA and CDR2 as YSYEKL. The CDR3 bases are TGCGCCAGCAGCCAAGCGGGGACTAGCGGGCTAGGGACGCAGTATTTT. Translating it yields CASSQAGTSGLGTQYF.

The chain combines TRBV5-1 with TRBJ2-3; D might be TRBD1 (6 bases). CDR3 length: 14 amino acids. Germline assignment: CDR1 SGHRS and CDR2 YFSETQ. Deletions cut 6 bases from V and 1 base from J, with 12 bases between. CDR3 residues: CASTRTVGTDTQYF. In nucleotides, the CDR3 is TGCGCCAGCACTCGGACAGTTGGCACAGATACGCAGTATTTT.

The rearrangement uses TRBV4-2 and TRBJ1-1; D is undetermined. Germline V gene data show CDR1 as LGHNA and CDR2 as YNFKEQ. The V gene lost 0 bases and the J gene lost 0 bases, with 5 bases spanning the gap. The CDR3 loop spans 14 amino acids. The CDR3 here is CASSQEPMNTEAFF. The CDR3 coding sequence is TGTGCCAGCAGCCAAGAACCCATGAACACTGAAGCTTTCTTT.

This sequence joins TRBV4-1 and TRBJ2-7, with D possibly matching TRBD1 (6 bases). Germline CDR1 is MGHRA and CDR2 is YSYEKL. This CDR3 has 15 amino acids. V was shortened by 0 bases and J by 4 bases, with 13 bases between the two germline ends. DNA for the CDR3: TGCGCCAGCAGCCAAGATTCTAACAGGGTATACGAGCAGTACTTC. Amino acid sequence: CASSQDSNRVYEQYF.

The chain couples TRBV24-1 to TRBJ1-1; tentatively, D is TRBD1 (5 bases). Germline CDR1 is KGHDR and CDR2 is SFDVKD. V was shortened by 4 bases and J by 1 base, with 12 bases between the two germline ends. The length of the CDR3 is 15 residues. CDR3 nucleotide sequence: TGTGCCACCAGTGACCAGGACACCCAGAACACTGAAGCTTTCTTT. Amino acids: CATSDQDTQNTEAFF.

CDR3 DNA: TGTGCCAGCTCACCACAGCGGGACAGGGGATCTTCCGAGCAGTACTTC. Its protein product is CASSPQRDRGSSEQYF. V usage is TRBV18 and J usage is TRBJ2-7; TRBD1 matches at 10 bases. Germline V gene lookup returns CDR1 KGHSH and CDR2 LQKENI. V lost 1 base, J lost 6 bases, and 9 bases stayed unmatched. The CDR3 extends over 16 amino acids.

This clone was seen a single time. The rearrangement uses TRBV19 and TRBJ2-6; weak D call: TRBD1 (6 bases). V lost 4 bases and J 2 bases, leaving 9 bases between the germline ends. The CDR3 runs 15 residues. Germline values: CDR1 LNHDA, CDR2 SQIVND (reference sequence). The CDR3 DNA sequence: TGTGCCAGTAGTAAGTCAGGGGCTGGGGCCAACGTCCTGACTTTC. Amino acids: CASSKSGAGANVLTF.

V gene TRBV28 combines with J gene TRBJ1-4; possibly TRBD1 for D (5 bases). This CDR3 comprises 14 residues. V lost 5 bases to trimming and J lost 3 bases, with 10 bases between them. Germline V gene data show CDR1 as MDHEN and CDR2 as SYDVKM. The CDR3 here is CASSSPGSNEKLFF. The CDR3 nucleotides read TGTGCCAGCAGTAGCCCAGGGTCTAATGAAAAACTGTTTTTT.